This passage covers 16 T cell receptor beta chains from one sample sequenced in a study of T cells in Graves' hyperthyroidism and ophthalmopathy. TCR beta CDR3 region amplification was performed from RNA transcripts. TCR CDR3 regions were first amplified by RT-PCR with HTBI primers. Each CDR3 protein gets one entry after TCRdb re-called the multiplex PCR reads with MiXCR. The table includes roughly 290,000 distinct CDR3 sequences, 15% to 20% detected once. The material sequenced was blood. Receptor source: a woman aged 55-69 years with Graves' ophthalmopathy.

This chain connects TRBV7-9 to TRBJ2-1; 8 nucleotides line up with TRBD2. From germline, CDR1 is SEHNR and CDR2 FQNEAQ (reference sequence). CDR3 size: 16 residues. V dropped 3 bases and J dropped 2; count of bases not matched to a gene: 6. The CDR3 DNA reads as TGTGCCAGCAGCTTTGAGACTAGCGTAACCTACAATGAGCAGTTCTTC. Translated: CASSFETSVTYNEQFF. Based on the CDR3 plus reference TRBV7-9 and TRBJ2-1, the full variable domain is DTGVSQNPRHKITKRGQNVTFRCDPISEHNRLYWYRQTLGQGPEFLTYFQNEAQLEKSRLLSDRFSAERPKGSFSTLEIQRTEQGDSAMYLCASSFETSVTYNEQFFGPGTRLTVL.

This clonotype has a handful of counts. The genes are TRBV4-3 and TRBJ1-2; D is unclear. Germline CDR1 reads LGHNA; CDR2 reads YSLEER. Deletions cut 5 bases from V and 0 bases from J, with 4 bases between. This CDR3 has 12 residues. The CDR3, as DNA: TGCGCCAGCAGCGCATCTAACTATGGCTACACCTTC. Translating gives CASSASNYGYTF.

This clonotype was seen at least ten times. The chain employs TRBV2 and TRBJ1-2, with TRBD1 identical over 9 bases. The CDR3 spans 12 residues. Germline-derived CDR1 and CDR2 are SNHLY and FYNNEI. The V gene end was trimmed by 5 bases and the J gene end by 7 bases; junction bases not matched to a gene: 2. DNA of the CDR3: TGTGCCAGCAGTTACAGGGGGCTTGGCTACACCTTC. It is translated as CASSYRGLGYTF.

The chain recombines TRBV5-1 with TRBJ1-5; no definite D call. Germline CDR1 and CDR2: SGHRS and YFSETQ. The CDR3 runs 16 residues. V was trimmed by 5 bases and J by 2 bases, leaving 17 bases between them. CDR3 in DNA: TGCGCCAGCAGTCCCCCCCAGCCCGGTGGCAATCAGCCCCAGCATTTT. It specifies CASSPPQPGGNQPQHF.

This clonotype was counted many times. The chain links TRBV12-3 or TRBV12-4 to TRBJ1-1, with no clear D. Trimming left V 3 bases short and J 4 bases short, with 15 bases between. This CDR3 contains 15 residues. The CDR3 DNA reads as TGTGCCAGCAGTTTTCTCGGCACAAGGAGCACTGAAGCTTTCTTT. This encodes CASSFLGTRSTEAFF.

This clonotype has at least ten counts. The rearrangement joins TRBV6-2 or TRBV6-3 to TRBJ1-1; D is unclear. Germline lookup yields CDR1 MNHEY and CDR2 SVGEGT. CDR3 length equals 15 residues. V lost 0 bases and J lost 1, with 9 bases in between. Here the CDR3 DNA reads TGTGCCAGCAGTTACTCCGGGATTAAGAACACTGAAGCTTTCTTT. Translating gives CASSYSGIKNTEAFF.

Ten or more counts support this clonotype. The chain uses TRBV20-1 and TRBJ2-7; D is possibly TRBD2 (6 bases). This CDR3 comprises 13 residues. Trimming shortened V by 5 bases and J by 4 bases, and 15 bases separated the two germline ends. The germline CDR1 and CDR2 sequences are DFQATT and SNEGSKA (reference sequence). Here the CDR3 reads CSAPGLHPYEQYF. Written as DNA, the CDR3 is TGCAGTGCTCCGGGACTCCATCCATACGAGCAGTACTTC.

This clonotype was observed at least ten times. This chain uses TRBV7-6 with TRBJ2-5; D is undetermined. Looked up from germline, CDR1 is SGHVS and CDR2 is FNYEAQ. There are 14 residues in the CDR3. The V end lost 2 bases, the J end lost 1 base, and 8 bases lay between the germline ends. CDR3 in amino acids: CASSLYPAQETQYF. The CDR3 nucleotides are TGTGCCAGCAGCTTATATCCGGCCCAAGAGACCCAGTACTTC.

This clonotype was found a few times. The chain couples TRBV6-1 to TRBJ2-5; D uncertain. Germline lookup yields CDR1 MNHNS and CDR2 SASEGT. V lost 2 bases and J lost 0, with 13 bases in between. The CDR3 has 16 residues. As DNA, the CDR3 is TGTGCCAGCAGTGAATGGAGCAGAGCAAACCAAGAGACCCAGTACTTC. It codes for CASSEWSRANQETQYF.

This clonotype was picked up many times. The chain recombines TRBV20-1 with TRBJ2-5; D is possibly TRBD2 (6 bases). With 5 bases removed from V and 5 bases from J, the gap between germline ends came to 18 bases. Germline V gene data show CDR1 as DFQATT and CDR2 as SNEGSKA (reference sequence). The length of the CDR3 is 14 residues. The CDR3 is CSAHPGGTPETQYF. In DNA form, the CDR3 reads TGCAGTGCTCACCCCGGGGGAACTCCCGAGACCCAGTACTTC.

The chain has TRBV4-3 and TRBJ2-7; D tentatively reads TRBD1 or TRBD2 (5 bases each). CDR1 LGHNA and CDR2 YSLEER come from the germline V gene. V lost 3 bases to trimming and J lost 6 bases, with 21 bases between them. The CDR3 has 16 amino acids. The CDR3 protein is CASSHTDLTGSGEQYF. CDR3 bases: TGCGCCAGCAGCCATACGGACTTAACAGGATCAGGCGAGCAGTACTTC.

This clonotype came up many times. CDR3 DNA sequence: TGTGCCAGCAGCTTAGACGGGACATCCGAAAAACTGTTTTTT. This gives the protein CASSLDGTSEKLFF. This chain connects TRBV7-8 to TRBJ1-4, with a tentative D call TRBD1 (6 bases). The CDR3 extends over 14 amino acids. Germline V CDR1 and CDR2: SGHVS, FQNEAQ. V shed 1 base and J shed 8 bases, with 11 bases lying between them.

This clonotype was detected many times. The chain joins TRBV29-1 to TRBJ2-3; D is unclear. Trimming shortened V by 4 bases and J by 5 bases, and 13 bases separated the two germline ends. The germline gives CDR1 SQVTM, CDR2 ANQGSEA. The CDR3 runs 13 residues. The CDR3 spells CSVAPLAKDTQYF. The CDR3 DNA reads TGCAGCGTTGCTCCCCTCGCGAAAGATACGCAGTATTTT.

In its sample, this clonotype was seen many times. The chain is built from TRBV7-3 and TRBJ2-1, with 11 nucleotides matching TRBD2. CDR3 length: 15 amino acids. Per germline, CDR1 SGHTA and CDR2 FQGTGA. With 5 bases clipped from V and 2 bases from J, the junction kept 2 bases outside the gene matches. The CDR3 spells CASSQGLAAYNEQFF. The CDR3 DNA reads TGTGCCAGCAGCCAGGGACTAGCGGCCTACAATGAGCAGTTCTTC.

This clonotype was counted many times. This rearrangement joins TRBV12-3 or TRBV12-4 to TRBJ2-1; the D is unclear. The V end lost 0 bases, the J end lost 4 bases, and 19 bases lay between the germline ends. CDR3 size: 18 residues. This CDR3 is CASSLASAAGGLYNEQFF. The DNA of the CDR3 is TGTGCCAGCAGTTTAGCGTCCGCGGCAGGCGGCCTGTACAATGAGCAGTTCTTC.

The sample holds many counts of this clonotype. The V gene is TRBV20-1, the J gene TRBJ2-5; D perhaps matches TRBD2 (5 bases). The V end lost 3 bases, the J end lost 0 bases, and 14 bases lay between the germline ends. This CDR3 is 15 amino acids long. Germline CDR1 reads DFQATT; CDR2 reads SNEGSKA (reference sequence). CDR3 sequence (DNA): TGCAGTGCTAGCTATTGGCGGGCAAACCAAGAGACCCAGTACTTC. Its protein product is CSASYWRANQETQYF.